This T cell receptor (beta chain) was profiled in a study of blood T cell repertoires in COVID-19. Study-level information: Both acute and convalescent COVID-19 samples were obtained from the United States, Italy and Spain. Sources were T cells, B-cell-depleted T cells, or PBMCs; the material itself was cDNA or gDNA.

Source study methods: Reference gene primer amplification gave estimated nucleated cell counts. Repertoires were generated with immunoSEQ multiplex PCR, while TCRdb's copy carries only in-frame clones and drops some. That table gives V, J and clone size, and the DNA gave D and trimming. Among some 110,000 clones listed, roughly 85% were seen once. This clone has just one count. The CDR3 sequence is 13 residues long. Trimming left V 5 bases short and J 5 bases short, with 12 bases between. The V and J genes are TRBV12-3 or TRBV12-4 and TRBJ1-2; D not resolved. The sequenced sample was peripheral blood. This TCR came from a man between 25 and 39 years old with acute or convalescent COVID-19. The CDR3: CASSPQEGYGYTF. The DNA of the CDR3 is TGTGCCAGCAGTCCGCAGGAAGGTTATGGCTACACCTTC.